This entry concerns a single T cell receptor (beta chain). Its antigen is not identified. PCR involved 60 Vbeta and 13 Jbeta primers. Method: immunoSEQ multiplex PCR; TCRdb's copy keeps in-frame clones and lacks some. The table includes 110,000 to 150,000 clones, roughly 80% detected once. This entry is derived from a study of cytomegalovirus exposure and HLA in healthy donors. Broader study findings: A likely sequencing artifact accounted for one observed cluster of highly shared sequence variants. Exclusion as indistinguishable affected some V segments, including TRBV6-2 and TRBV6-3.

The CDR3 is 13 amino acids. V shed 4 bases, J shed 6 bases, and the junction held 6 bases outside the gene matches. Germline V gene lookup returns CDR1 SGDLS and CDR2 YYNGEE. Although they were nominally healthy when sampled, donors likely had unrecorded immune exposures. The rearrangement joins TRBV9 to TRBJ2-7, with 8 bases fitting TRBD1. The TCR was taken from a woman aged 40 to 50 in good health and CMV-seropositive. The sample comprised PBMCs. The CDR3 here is CASSLGQGGEQYF. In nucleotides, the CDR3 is TGTGCCAGCAGCTTAGGACAGGGAGGCGAGCAGTACTTC.